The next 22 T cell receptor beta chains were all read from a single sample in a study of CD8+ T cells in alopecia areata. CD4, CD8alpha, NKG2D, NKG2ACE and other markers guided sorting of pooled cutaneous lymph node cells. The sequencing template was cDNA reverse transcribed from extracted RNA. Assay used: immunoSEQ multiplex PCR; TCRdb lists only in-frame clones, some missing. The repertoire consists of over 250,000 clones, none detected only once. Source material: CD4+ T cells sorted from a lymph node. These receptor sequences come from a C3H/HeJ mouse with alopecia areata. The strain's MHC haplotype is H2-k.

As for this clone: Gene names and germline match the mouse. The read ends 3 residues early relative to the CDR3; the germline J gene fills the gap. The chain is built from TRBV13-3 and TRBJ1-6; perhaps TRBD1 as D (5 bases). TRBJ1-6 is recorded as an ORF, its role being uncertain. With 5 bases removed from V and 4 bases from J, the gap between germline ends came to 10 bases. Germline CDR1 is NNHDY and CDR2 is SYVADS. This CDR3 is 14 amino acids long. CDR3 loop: CASSRTQYNSPLYF. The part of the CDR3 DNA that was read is TGTGCCAGCAGCAGGACACAATATAATTCGCCC.

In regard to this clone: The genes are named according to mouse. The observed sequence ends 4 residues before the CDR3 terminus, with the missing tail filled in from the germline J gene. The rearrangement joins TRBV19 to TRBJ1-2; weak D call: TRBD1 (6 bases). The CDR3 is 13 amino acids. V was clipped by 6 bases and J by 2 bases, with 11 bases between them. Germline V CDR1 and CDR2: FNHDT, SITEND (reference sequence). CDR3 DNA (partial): TGTGCCAGCAAGGGCAGGGGCAACTCC. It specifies CASKGRGNS. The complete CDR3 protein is CASKGRGNSDYTF.

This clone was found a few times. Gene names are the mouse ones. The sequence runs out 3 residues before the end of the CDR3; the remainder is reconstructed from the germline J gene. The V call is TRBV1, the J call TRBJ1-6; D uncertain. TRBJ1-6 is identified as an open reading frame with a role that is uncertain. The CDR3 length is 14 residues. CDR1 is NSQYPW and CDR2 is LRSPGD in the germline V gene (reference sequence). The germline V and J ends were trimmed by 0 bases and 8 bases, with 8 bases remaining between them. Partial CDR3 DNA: TGCACCTGCAGTGCAGATCAGTGGGATTCGCCC. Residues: CTCSADQWDSP. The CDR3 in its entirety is CTCSADQWDSPLYF.

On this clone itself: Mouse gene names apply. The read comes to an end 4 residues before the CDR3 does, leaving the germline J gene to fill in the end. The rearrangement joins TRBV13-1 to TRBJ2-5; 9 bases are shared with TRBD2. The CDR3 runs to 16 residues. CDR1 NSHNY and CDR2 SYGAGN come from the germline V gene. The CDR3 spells CASSDVWGGNEDTQYF. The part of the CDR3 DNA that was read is TGTGCCAGCAGTGATGTCTGGGGGGGGAATGAGGAC.

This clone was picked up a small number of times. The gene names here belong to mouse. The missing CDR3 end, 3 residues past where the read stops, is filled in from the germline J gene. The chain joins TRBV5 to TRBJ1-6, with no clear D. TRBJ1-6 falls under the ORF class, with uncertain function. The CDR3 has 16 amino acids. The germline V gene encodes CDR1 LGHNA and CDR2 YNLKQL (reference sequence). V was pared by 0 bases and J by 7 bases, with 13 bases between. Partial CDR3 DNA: TGTGCCAGCAGCCAAGATTGGTTGTTAGGGAATTCGCCC. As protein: CASSQDWLLGNSP. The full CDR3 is CASSQDWLLGNSPLYF.

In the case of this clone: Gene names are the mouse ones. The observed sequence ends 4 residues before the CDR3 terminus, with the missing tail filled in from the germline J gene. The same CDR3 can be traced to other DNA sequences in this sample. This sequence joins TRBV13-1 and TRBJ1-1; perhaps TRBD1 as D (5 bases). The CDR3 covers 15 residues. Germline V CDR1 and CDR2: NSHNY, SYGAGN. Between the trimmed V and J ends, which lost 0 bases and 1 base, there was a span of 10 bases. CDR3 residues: CASSDAGDRNTEVFF. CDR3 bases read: TGTGCCAGCAGTGATGCAGGCGACAGAAACACA.

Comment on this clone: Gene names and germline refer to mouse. Partial CDR3 DNA: TGTGCCAGCAGTCCCGGACACACAAACACA. The encoded protein is CASSPGHTNT. The entire CDR3 sequence reads CASSPGHTNTEVFF. The chain links TRBV14 to TRBJ1-1; the D gene is possibly TRBD1 (5 bases). The read falls 4 residues short of the CDR3 end, and the missing part is taken from the germline J gene. The germline V gene encodes CDR1 SGHDT and CDR2 FRDEAV. The germline V and J ends were trimmed by 4 bases and 0 bases, with 10 bases remaining between them. The CDR3 spans 14 residues.

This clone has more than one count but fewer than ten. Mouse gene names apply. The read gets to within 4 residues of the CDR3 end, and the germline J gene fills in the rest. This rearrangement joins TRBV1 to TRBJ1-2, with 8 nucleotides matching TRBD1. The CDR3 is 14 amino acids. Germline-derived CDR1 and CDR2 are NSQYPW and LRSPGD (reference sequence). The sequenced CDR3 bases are TGCACCTGCAGTGCAGTCCAGGGGGCGCTC. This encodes CTCSAVQGAL. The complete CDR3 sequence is CTCSAVQGALDYTF.

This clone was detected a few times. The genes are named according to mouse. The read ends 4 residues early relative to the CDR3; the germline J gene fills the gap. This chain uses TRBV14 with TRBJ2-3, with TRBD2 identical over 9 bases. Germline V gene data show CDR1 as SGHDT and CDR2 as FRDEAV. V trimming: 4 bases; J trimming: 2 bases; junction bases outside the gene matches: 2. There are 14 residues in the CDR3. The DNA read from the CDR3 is TGTGCCAGCAGTCCTGGGGGGGTTGCAGAA. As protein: CASSPGGVAE. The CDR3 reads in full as CASSPGGVAETLYF.

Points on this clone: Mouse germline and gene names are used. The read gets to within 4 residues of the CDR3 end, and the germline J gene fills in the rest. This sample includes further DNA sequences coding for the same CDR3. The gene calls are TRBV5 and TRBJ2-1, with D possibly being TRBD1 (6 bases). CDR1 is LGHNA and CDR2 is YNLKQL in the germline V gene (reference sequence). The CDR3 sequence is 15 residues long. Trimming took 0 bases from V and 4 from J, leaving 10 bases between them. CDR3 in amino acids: CASSQEGGFYAEQFF. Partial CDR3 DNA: TGTGCCAGCAGCCAAGAAGGGGGTTTTTATGCT.

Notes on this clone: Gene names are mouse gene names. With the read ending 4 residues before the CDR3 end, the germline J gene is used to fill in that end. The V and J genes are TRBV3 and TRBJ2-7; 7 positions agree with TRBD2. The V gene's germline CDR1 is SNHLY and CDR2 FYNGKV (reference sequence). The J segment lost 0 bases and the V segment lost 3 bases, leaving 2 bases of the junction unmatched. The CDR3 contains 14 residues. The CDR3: CASSFDWDSYEQYF. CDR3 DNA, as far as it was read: TGTGCCAGCAGCTTCGACTGGGACTCCTAT.

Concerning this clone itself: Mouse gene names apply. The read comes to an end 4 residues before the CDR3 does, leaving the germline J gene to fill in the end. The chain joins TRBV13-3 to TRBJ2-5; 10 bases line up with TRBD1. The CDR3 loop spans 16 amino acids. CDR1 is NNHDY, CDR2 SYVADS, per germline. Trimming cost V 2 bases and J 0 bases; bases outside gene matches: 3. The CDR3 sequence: CASSEDRGANQDTQYF. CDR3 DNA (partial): TGTGCCAGCAGTGAGGACAGGGGGGCTAACCAAGAC. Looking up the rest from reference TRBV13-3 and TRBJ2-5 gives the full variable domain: EAAVTQSPRSKVAVTGGKVTLSCHQTNNHDYMYWYRQDTGHGLRLIHYSYVADSTEKGDIPDGYKASRPSQENFSLILELASLSQTAVYFCASSEDRGANQDTQYFGPGTRLLVL.

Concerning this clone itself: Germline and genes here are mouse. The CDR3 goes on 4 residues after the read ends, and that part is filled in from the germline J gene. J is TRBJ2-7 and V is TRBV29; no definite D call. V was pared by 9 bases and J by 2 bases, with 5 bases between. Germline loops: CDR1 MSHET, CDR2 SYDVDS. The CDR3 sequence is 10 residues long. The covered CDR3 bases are TGTGCTAGAGACACCTAT. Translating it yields CARDTY. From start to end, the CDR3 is CARDTYEQYF.

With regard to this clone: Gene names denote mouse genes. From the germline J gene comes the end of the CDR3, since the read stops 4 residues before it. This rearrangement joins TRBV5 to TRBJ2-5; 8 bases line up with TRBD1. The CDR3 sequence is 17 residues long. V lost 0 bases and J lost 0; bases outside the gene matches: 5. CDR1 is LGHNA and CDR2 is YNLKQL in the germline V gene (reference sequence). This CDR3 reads CASSQDRDRSNQDTQYF. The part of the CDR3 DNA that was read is TGTGCCAGCAGCCAAGATCGGGACAGGTCTAACCAAGAC.

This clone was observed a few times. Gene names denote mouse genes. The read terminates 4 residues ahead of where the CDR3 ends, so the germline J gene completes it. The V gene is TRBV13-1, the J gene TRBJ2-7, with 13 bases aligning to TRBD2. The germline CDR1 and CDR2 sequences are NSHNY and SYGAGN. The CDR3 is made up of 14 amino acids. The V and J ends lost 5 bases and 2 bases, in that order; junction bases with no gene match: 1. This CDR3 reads CASSGLGGPYEQYF. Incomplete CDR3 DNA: TGTGCCAGCAGCGGACTGGGGGGGCCCTAT.

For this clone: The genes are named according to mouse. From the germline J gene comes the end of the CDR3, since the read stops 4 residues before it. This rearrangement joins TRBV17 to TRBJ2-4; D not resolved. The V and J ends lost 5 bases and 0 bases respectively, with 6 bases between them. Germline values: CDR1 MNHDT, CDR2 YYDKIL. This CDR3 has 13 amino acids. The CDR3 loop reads CASSVMSQNTLYF. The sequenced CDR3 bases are TGTGCTAGCAGTGTAATGAGTCAAAAC.

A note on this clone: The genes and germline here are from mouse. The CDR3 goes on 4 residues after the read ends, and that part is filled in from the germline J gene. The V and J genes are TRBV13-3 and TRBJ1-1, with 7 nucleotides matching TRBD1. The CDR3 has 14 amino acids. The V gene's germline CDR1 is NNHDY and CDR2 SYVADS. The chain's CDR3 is CASSELRQGGEVFF. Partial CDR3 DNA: TGTGCCAGCAGTGAGCTCCGACAGGGAGGA.

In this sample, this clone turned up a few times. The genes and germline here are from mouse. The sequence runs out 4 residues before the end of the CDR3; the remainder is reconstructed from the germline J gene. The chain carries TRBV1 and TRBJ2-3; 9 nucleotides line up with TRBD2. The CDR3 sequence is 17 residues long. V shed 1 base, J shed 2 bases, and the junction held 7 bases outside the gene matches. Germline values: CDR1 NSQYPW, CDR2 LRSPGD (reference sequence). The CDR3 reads CTCSAARDWEFAETLYF. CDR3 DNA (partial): TGCACCTGCAGTGCAGCTCGGGACTGGGAGTTTGCAGAA.

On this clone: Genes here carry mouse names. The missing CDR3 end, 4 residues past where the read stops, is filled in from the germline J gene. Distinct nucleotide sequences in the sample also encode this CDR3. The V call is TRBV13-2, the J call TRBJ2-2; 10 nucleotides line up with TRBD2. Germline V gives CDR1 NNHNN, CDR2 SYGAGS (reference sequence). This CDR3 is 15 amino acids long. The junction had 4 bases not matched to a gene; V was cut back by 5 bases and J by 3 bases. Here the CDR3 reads CASGRLGGDTGQLYF. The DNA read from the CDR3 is TGTGCCAGCGGACGACTGGGGGGCGACACCGGG.

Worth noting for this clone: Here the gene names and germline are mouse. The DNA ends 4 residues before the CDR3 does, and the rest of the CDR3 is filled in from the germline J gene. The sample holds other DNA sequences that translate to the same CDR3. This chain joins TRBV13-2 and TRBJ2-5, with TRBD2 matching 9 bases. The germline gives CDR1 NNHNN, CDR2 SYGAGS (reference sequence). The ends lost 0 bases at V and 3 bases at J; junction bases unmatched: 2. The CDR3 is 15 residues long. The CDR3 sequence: CASGDATGGQDTQYF. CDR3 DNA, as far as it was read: TGTGCCAGCGGTGATGCCACTGGGGGGCAAGAC.

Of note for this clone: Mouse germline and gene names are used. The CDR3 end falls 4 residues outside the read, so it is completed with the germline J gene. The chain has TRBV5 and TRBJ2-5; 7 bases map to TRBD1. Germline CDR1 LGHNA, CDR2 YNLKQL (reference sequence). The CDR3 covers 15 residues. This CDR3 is CASSQEHRGGDTQYF. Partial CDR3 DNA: TGTGCCAGCAGCCAAGAGCACAGGGGTGGGGAC.

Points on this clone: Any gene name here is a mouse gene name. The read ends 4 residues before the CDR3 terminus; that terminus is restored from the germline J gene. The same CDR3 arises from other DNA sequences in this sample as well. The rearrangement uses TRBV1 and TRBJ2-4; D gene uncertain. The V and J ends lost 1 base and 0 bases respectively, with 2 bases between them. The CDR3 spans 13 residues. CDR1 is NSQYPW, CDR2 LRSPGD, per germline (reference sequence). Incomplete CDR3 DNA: TGCACCTGCAGTGCAGTAAGTCAAAAC. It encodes CTCSAVSQN. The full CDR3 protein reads CTCSAVSQNTLYF.